A single sample gave rise to the 3 T cell receptor beta chains below, sequenced in a study of Graves' ophthalmopathy and Graves' hyperthyroidism. Amplification from RNA transcripts yielded the TCR beta CDR3 regions. The library came from an HTBI-primed first-round RT-PCR and a second-round multiplex PCR. TCRdb called the multiplex PCR reads again in MiXCR, with one record for every CDR3 protein. This sample carries just over 600,000 distinct CDR3 sequences, about 20% of them seen once, and the ten largest clones take roughly 6.9%. The sequencing input was peripheral blood. Receptors were obtained from a woman aged 18-35 years with stable Graves' hyperthyroidism. Some clones in this sample may be carry-over from other donors' samples.

This clonotype has a count of ten or more. The chain joins TRBV2 to TRBJ1-1; 9 bases align to TRBD1. The CDR3 consists of 14 residues. The germline CDR1 and CDR2 sequences are SNHLY and FYNNEI. V was pared by 11 bases and J by 1 base, with 8 bases of the junction left unmatched. The CDR3 sequence is CAGWTGVANTEAFF. DNA of the CDR3: TGTGCCGGATGGACAGGGGTGGCGAACACTGAAGCTTTCTTT. Full variable domain (outside the CDR3, taken from reference TRBV2 and TRBJ1-1): EPEVTQTPSHQVTQMGQEVILRCVPISNHLYFYWYRQILGQKVEFLVSFYNNEISEKSEIFDDQFSVERPDGSNFTLKIRSTKLEDSAMYFCAGWTGVANTEAFFGQGTRLTVV.

This chain joins TRBV25-1 and TRBJ1-6, with a possible D match to TRBD1 (5 bases). Germline CDR1 and CDR2: MGHDK and SYGVNS. This CDR3 spans 13 amino acids. Trimming pared 4 bases from V and 8 bases from J, leaving 9 bases between. CDR3 in amino acids: CASSGVGDSPLHF. CDR3 nucleotides: TGTGCCAGCAGTGGAGTAGGGGATTCACCCCTCCACTTT.

This clonotype turned up a few times. This chain links TRBV6-1 with TRBJ1-1; D is uncertain. The V gene lost 6 bases and the J gene lost 6 bases, with 20 bases spanning the gap. Germline V CDR1 and CDR2: MNHNS, SASEGT. The CDR3 consists of 15 residues. This CDR3 is CASSKKAVIGSEAFF. CDR3 DNA sequence: TGTGCCAGCAGCAAGAAGGCTGTGATCGGCTCTGAAGCTTTCTTT.